The clone carrying this T cell receptor beta chain was seen at least ten times. This specimen comes from a study of T-cell memory formation after mild COVID-19. MiXCR, applied by TCRdb to the 5' RACE reads, yields one record per CDR3 protein. This table holds about 240,000 distinct CDR3 sequences, approximately 10% found once. The CDR3 consists of 13 residues. Germline CDR1 and CDR2: SGHVS and FQNEAQ. V lost 1 base, J lost 4 bases, and 8 bases lay in between. Sequenced sample: PBMCs or a T cell subset sorted from them (not recorded which). The receptor was isolated from a man aged 18 to 35 who had mild COVID-19 (a few samples of this study predate the infection). Cell type and time point are not known. The rearrangement uses TRBV7-8 and TRBJ2-7; no definite D call. The CDR3: CASSLGEMYEQYF. CDR3 nucleotides: TGTGCCAGCAGCTTAGGTGAAATGTACGAGCAGTACTTC.